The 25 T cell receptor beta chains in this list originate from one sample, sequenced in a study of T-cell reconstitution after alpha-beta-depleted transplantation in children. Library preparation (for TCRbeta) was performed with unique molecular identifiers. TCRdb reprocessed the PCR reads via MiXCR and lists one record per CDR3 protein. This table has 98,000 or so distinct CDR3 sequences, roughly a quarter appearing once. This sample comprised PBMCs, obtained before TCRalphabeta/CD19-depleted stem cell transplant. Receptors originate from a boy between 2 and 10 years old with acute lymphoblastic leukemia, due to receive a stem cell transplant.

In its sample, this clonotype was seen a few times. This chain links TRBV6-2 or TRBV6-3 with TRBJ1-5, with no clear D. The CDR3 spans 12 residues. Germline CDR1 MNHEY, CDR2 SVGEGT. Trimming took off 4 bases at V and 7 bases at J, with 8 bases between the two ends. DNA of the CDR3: TGTGCCAGCAGTTTAGTCGCCCAGCCCCAGCATTTT. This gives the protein CASSLVAQPQHF.

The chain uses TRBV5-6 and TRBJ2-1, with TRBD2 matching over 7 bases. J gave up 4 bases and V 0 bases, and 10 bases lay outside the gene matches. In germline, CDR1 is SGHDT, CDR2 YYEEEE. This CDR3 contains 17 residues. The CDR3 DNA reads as TGTGCCAGCAGCTTGGCCGGGCTAGCGGAGGGGTACAATGAGCAGTTCTTC. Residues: CASSLAGLAEGYNEQFF.

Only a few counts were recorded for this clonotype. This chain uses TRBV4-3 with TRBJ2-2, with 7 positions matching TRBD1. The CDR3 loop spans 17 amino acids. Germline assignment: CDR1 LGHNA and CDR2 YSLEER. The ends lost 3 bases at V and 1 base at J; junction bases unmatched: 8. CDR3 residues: CASSHRPGQQNTGELFF. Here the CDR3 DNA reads TGCGCCAGCAGCCACAGACCGGGACAGCAGAACACCGGGGAGCTGTTTTTT.

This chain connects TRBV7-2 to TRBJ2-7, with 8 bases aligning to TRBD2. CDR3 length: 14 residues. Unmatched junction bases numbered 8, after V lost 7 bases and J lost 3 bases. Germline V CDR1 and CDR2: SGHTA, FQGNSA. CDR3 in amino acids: CASTREAGHYEQYF. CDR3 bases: TGTGCCAGCACGCGGGAGGCCGGACACTACGAGCAGTACTTC.

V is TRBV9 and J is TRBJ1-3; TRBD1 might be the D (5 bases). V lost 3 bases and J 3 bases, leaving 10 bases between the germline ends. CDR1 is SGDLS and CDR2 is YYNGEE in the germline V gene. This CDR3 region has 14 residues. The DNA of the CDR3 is TGTGCCAGCAGCGGCGGGGACGGTGGAAACACCATATATTTT. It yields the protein CASSGGDGGNTIYF.

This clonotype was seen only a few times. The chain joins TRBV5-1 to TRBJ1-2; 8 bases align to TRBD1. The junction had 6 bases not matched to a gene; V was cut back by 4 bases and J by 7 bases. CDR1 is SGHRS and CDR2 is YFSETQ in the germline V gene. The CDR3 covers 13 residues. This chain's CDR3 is CASSPRTGTGYTF. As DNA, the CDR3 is TGCGCCAGCAGCCCCCGGACAGGGACTGGCTACACCTTC.

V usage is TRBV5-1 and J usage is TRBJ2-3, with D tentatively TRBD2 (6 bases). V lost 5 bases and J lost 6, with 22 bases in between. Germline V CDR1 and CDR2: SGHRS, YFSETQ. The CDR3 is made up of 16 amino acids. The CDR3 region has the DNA TGCGCCAGCAGGTCGTGGGTAGCGGAGAAAAGTGATACGCAGTATTTT. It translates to CASRSWVAEKSDTQYF.

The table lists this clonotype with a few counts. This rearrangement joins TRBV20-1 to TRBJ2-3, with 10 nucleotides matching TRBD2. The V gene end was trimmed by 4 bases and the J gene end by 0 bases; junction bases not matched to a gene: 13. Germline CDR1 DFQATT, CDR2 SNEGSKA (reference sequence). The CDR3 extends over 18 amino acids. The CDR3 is CSATRTSGGAGSTDTQYF. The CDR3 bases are TGCAGTGCTACCCGGACTAGCGGAGGGGCCGGGAGCACAGATACGCAGTATTTT.

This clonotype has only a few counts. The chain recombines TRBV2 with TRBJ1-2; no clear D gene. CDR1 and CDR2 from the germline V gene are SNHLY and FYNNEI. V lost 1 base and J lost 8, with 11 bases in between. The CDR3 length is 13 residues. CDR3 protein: CASSEGRAEGYTF. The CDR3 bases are TGTGCCAGCAGTGAAGGCCGGGCGGAGGGCTACACCTTC.

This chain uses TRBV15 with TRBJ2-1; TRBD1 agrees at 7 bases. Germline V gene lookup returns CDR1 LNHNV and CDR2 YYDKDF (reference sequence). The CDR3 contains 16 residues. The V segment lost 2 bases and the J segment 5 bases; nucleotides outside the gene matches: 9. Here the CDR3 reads CATSRSTGSGDNEQFF. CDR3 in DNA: TGTGCCACCAGCAGATCGACAGGGTCCGGCGACAATGAGCAGTTCTTC.

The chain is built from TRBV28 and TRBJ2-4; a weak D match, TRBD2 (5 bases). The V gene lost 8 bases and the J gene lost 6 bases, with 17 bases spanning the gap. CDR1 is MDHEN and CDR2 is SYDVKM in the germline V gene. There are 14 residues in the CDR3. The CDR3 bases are TGTGCCAGCGGCCAAAACAGACGGGGAAACATTCAGTACTTC. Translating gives CASGQNRRGNIQYF.

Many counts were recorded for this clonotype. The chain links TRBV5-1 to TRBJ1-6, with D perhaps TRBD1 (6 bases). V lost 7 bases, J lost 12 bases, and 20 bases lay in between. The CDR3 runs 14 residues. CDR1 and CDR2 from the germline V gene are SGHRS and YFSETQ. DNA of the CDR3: TGCGCCAGCGGCCCCTCTGGGACACAAGAACCCCTCCACTTT. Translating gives CASGPSGTQEPLHF.

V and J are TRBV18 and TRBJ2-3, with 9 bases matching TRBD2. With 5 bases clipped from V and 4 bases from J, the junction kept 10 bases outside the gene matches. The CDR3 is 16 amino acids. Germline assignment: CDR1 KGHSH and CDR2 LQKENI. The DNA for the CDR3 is TGTGCCAGCTCAAAGGAGACTAGCGGAGGGGCAGATACGCAGTATTTT. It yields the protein CASSKETSGGADTQYF.

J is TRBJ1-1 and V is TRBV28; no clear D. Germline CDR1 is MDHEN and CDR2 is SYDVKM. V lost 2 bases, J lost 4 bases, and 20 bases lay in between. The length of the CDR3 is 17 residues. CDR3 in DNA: TGTGCCAGCAGTTTACGACCCCACCCCGGTTGGGGCACTGAAGCTTTCTTT. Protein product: CASSLRPHPGWGTEAFF.

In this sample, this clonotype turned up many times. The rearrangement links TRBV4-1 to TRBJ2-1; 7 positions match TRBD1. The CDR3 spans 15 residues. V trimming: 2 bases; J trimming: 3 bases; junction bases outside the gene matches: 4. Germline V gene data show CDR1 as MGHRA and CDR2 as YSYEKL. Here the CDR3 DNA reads TGCGCCAGCAGCCAATCGACAGGGAACTACAATGAGCAGTTCTTC. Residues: CASSQSTGNYNEQFF.

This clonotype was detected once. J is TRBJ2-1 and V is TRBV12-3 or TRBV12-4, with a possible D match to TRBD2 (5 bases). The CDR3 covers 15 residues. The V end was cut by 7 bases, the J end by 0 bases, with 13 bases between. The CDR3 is CASMQKRPSYNEQFF. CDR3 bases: TGTGCCAGCATGCAAAAGCGGCCCTCCTACAATGAGCAGTTCTTC.

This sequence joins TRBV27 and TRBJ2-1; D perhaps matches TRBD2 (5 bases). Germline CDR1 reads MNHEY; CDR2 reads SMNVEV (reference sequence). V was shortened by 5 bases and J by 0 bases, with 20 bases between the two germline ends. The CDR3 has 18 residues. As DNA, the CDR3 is TGTGCCAGCAGTCCCCAAACCCGGACTCTCAGCTCCTACAATGAGCAGTTCTTC. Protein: CASSPQTRTLSSYNEQFF.

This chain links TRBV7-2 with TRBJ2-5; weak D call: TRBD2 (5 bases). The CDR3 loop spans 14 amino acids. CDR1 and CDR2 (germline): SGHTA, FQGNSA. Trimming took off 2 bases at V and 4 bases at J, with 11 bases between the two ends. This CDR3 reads CASSLFAGRETQYF. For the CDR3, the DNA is TGTGCCAGCAGCTTATTCGCGGGTCGAGAGACCCAGTACTTC.

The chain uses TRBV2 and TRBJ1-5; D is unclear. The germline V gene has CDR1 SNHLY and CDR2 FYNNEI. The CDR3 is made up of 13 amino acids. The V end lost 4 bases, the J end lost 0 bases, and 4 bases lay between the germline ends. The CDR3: CASSGFSNQPQHF. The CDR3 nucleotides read TGTGCCAGCAGTGGATTTAGCAATCAGCCCCAGCATTTT. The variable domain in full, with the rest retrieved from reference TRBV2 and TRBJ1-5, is EPEVTQTPSHQVTQMGQEVILRCVPISNHLYFYWYRQILGQKVEFLVSFYNNEISEKSEIFDDQFSVERPDGSNFTLKIRSTKLEDSAMYFCASSGFSNQPQHFGDGTRLSIL.

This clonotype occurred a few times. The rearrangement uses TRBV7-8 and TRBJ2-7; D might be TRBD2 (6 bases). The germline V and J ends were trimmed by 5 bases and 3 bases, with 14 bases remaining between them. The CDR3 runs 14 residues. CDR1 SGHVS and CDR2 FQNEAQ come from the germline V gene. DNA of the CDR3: TGTGCCAGCAGCCCTCGGAGGAGGGGCTACGAGCAGTACTTC. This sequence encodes CASSPRRRGYEQYF.

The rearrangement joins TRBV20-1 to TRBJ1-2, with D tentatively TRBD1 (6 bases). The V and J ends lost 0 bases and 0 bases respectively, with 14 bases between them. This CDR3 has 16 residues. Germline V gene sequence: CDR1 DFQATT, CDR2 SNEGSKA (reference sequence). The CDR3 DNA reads TGCAGTGCTAGAGACAGGGGTAGGGGCCCTAACTATGGCTACACCTTC. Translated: CSARDRGRGPNYGYTF.

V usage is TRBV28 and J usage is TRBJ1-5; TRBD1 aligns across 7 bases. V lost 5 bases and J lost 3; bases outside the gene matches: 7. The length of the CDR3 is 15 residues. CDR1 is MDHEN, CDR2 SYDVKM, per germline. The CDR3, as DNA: TGTGCCAGCAGTACAACCGGGACAGCCAATCAGCCCCAGCATTTT. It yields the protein CASSTTGTANQPQHF.

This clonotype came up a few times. Written as DNA, the CDR3 is TGCAGCGCCGAGAGGGGGTTGGGGGCTGAAGCTTTCTTT. Its translation: CSAERGLGAEAFF. The chain combines TRBV29-1 with TRBJ1-1; a weak D match, TRBD1 (6 bases). Trimming took off 7 bases at V and 6 bases at J, with 18 bases between the two ends. The CDR3 extends over 13 amino acids. Germline loops: CDR1 SQVTM, CDR2 ANQGSEA.

CDR3 sequence (DNA): TGCGCCAGCAGCTTGGATAGGGACTCCTACGAGCAGTACTTC. Translating gives CASSLDRDSYEQYF. The chain has TRBV5-1 and TRBJ2-7, with D unresolved. V lost 0 bases and J lost 0, with 7 bases in between. CDR3 length equals 14 residues. CDR1 is SGHRS, CDR2 YFSETQ, per germline.

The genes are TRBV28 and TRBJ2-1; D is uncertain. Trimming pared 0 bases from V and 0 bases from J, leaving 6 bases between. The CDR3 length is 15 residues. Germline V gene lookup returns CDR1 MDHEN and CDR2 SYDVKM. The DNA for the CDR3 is TGTGCCAGCAGTTTATGGCTAGACTCCTACAATGAGCAGTTCTTC. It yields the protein CASSLWLDSYNEQFF.